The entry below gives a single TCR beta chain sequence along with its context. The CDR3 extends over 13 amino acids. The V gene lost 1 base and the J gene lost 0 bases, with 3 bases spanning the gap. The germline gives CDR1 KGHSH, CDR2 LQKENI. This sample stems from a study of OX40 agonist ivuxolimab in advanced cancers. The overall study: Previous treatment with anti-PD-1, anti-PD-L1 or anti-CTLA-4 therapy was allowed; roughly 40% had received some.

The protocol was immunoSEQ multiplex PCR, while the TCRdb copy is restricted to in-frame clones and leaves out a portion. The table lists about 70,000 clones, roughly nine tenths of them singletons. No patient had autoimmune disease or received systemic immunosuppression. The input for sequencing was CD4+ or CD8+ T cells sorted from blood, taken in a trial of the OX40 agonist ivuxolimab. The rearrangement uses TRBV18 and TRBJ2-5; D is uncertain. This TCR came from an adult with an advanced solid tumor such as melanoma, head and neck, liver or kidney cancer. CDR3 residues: CASSPHHQETQYF. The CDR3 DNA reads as TGTGCCAGCTCACCACATCACCAAGAGACCCAGTACTTC.